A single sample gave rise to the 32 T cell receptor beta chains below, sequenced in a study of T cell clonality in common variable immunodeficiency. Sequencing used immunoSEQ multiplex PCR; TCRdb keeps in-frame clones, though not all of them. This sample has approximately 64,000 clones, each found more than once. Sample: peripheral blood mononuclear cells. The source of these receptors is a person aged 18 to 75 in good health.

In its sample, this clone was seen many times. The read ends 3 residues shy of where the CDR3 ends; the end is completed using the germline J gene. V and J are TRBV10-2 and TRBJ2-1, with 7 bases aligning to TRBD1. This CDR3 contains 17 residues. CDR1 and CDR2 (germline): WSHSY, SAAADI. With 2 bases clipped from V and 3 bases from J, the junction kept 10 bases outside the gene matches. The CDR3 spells CASSEPPGAGGYNEQFF. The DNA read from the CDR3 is TGCGCCAGCAGTGAGCCCCCCGGGGCAGGGGGCTACAATGAG.

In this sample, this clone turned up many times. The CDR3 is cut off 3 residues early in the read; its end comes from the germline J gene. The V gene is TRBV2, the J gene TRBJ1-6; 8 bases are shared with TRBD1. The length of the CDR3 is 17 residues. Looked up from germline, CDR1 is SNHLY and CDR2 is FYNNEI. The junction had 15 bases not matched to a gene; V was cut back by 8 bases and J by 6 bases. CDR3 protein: CASSPEGQTGVNSPLHF. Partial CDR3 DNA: TGTGCCAGCTCCCCAGAAGGACAGACAGGGGTTAATTCACCC.

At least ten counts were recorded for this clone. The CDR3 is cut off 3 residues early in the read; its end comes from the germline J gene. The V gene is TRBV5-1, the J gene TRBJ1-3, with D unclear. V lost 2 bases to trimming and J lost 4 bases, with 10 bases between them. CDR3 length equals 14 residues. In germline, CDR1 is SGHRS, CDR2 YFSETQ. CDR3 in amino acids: CASSLGSNGNTIYF. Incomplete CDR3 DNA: TGCGCCAGCAGCTTAGGCTCGAACGGAAACACC.

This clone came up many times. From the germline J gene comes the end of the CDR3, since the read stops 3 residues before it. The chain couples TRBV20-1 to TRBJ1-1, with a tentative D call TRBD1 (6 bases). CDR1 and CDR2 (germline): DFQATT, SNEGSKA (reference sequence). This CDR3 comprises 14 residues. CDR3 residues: CSATALSWDKEAFF. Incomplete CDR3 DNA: TGCAGTGCTACGGCCCTCTCCTGGGACAAAGAA.

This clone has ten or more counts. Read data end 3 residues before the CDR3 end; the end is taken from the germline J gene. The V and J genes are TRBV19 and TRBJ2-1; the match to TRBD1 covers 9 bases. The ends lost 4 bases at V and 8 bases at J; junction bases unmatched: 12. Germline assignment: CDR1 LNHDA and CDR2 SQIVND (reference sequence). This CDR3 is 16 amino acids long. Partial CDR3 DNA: TGTGCCAGTAGTAGTCATCCGGGACAGGGTGTGCATGAG. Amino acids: CASSSHPGQGVHE. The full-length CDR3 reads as CASSSHPGQGVHEQFF.

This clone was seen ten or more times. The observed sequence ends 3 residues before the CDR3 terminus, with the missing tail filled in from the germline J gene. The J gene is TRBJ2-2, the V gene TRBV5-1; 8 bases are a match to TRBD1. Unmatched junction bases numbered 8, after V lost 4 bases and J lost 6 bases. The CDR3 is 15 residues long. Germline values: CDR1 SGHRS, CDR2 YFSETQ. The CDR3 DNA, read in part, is TGCGCCAGCAGCGCTAGGACAGGGACCCCCGGGGAG. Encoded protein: CASSARTGTPGE. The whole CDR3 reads CASSARTGTPGELFF.

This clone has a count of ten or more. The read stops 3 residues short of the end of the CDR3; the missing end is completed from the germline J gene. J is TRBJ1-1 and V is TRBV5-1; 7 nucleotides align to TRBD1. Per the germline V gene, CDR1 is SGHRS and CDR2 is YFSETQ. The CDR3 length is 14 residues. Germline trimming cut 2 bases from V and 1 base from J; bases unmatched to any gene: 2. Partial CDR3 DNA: TGCGCCAGCAGCTTAGGGACAGCGAACACTGAA. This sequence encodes CASSLGTANTE. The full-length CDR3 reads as CASSLGTANTEAFF.

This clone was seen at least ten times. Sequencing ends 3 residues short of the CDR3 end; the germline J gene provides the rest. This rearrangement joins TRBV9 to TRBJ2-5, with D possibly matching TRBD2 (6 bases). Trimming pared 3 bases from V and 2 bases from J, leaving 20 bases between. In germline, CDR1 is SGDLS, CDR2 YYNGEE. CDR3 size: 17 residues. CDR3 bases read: TGTGCCAGCAGCGCTTACCATACACCGGGACTTCAAGAGACC. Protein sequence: CASSAYHTPGLQET. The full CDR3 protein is CASSAYHTPGLQETQYF.

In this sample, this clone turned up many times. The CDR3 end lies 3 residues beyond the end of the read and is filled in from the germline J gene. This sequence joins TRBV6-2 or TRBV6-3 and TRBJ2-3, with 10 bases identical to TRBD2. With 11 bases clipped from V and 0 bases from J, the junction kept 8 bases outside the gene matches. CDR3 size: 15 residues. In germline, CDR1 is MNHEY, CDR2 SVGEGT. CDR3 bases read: TGTGCCGGATCTTCTAGCGGGAGTAGCACAGATACG. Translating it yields CAGSSSGSSTDT. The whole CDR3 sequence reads CAGSSSGSSTDTQYF.

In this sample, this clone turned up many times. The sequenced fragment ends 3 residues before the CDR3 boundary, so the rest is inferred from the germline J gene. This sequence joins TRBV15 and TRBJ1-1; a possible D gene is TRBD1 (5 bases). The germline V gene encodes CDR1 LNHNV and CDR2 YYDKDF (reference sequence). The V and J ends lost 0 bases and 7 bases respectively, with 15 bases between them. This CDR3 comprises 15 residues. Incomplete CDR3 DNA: TGTGCCACCAGCAGAGATAACGGGCAGGGCAGTGAA. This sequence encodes CATSRDNGQGSE. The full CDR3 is CATSRDNGQGSEAFF.

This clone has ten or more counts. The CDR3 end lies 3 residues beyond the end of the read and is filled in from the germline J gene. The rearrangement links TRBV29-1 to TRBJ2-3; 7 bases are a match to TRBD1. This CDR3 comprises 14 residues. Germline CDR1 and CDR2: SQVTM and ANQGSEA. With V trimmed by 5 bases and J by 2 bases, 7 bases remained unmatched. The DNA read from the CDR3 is TGCAGCGTTTCTGGACAGGAAAACACAGATACG. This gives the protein CSVSGQENTDT. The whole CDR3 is CSVSGQENTDTQYF.

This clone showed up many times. CDR3 DNA (partial): TGTGCCAGCTCCCCGCGTCCTAACACTGAA. Translated, it gives CASSPRPNTE. Given in full, the CDR3 is CASSPRPNTEAFF. The rearrangement uses TRBV18 and TRBJ1-1; D call uncertain. With the read ending 3 residues before the CDR3 end, the germline J gene is used to fill in that end. Trimming stripped 6 bases from V and 2 bases from J, with 10 bases between. The CDR3 loop spans 13 amino acids. Per germline, CDR1 KGHSH and CDR2 LQKENI.

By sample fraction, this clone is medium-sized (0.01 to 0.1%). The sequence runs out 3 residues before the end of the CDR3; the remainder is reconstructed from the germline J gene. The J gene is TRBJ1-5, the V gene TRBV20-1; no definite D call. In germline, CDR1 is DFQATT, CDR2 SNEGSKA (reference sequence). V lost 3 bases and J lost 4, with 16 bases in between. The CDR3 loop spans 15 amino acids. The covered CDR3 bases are TGCAGTGCTAGTCATTGGGCAGGAGCAAATCAGCCC. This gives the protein CSASHWAGANQP. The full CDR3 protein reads CSASHWAGANQPQHF.

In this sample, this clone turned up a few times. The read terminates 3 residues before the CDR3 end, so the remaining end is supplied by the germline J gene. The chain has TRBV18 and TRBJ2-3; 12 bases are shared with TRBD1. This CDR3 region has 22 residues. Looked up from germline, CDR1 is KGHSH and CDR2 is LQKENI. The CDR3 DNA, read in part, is TGTGCCAGCTCACCAGCTTTCGGGACAGGGGGCCTGGGAGGGCTCCCCGAAGAGACG. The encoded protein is CASSPAFGTGGLGGLPEET. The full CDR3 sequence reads CASSPAFGTGGLGGLPEETQYF. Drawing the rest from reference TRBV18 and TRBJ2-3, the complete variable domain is NAGVMQNPRHLVRRRGQEARLRCSPMKGHSHVYWYRQLPEEGLKFMVYLQKENIIDESGMPKERFSAEFPKEGPSILRIQQVVRGDSAAYFCASSPAFGTGGLGGLPEETQYFGPGTRLTVL.

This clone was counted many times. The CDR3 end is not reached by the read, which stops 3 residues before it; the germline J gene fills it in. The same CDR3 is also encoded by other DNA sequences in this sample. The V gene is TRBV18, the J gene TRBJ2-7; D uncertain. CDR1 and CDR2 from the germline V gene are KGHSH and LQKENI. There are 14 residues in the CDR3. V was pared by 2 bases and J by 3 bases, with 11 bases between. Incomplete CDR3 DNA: TGTGCCAGCTCACCATCGGGTCAGAACTACGAG. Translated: CASSPSGQNYE. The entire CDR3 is CASSPSGQNYEQYF.

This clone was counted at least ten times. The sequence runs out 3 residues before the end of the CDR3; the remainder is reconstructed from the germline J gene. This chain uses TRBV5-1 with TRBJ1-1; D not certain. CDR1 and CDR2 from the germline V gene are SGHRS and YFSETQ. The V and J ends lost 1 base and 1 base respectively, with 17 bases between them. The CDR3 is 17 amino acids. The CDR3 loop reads CASSLFAGVVGNTEAFF. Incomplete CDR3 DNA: TGCGCCAGCAGCTTGTTTGCGGGCGTAGTAGGGAACACTGAA.

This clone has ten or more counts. CDR3 DNA, as far as it was read: TGCGCCAGCAGCTTCTTTCTAGCTGGCGGCACGCCCTACAATGAG. This encodes CASSFFLAGGTPYNE. The whole CDR3 protein is CASSFFLAGGTPYNEQFF. This sequence joins TRBV5-1 and TRBJ2-1, with D tentatively TRBD2 (5 bases). The read ends 3 residues early relative to the CDR3; the germline J gene fills the gap. The V gene lost 2 bases and the J gene lost 2 bases, with 20 bases spanning the gap. Germline CDR1 is SGHRS and CDR2 is YFSETQ. The CDR3 spans 18 residues.

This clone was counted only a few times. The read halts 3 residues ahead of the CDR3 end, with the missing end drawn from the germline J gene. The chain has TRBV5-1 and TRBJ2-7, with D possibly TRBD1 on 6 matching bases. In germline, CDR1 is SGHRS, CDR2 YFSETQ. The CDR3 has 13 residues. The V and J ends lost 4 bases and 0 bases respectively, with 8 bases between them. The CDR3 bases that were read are TGCGCCAGCAGCATGGACAGCTCCTACGAG. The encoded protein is CASSMDSSYE. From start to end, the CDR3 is CASSMDSSYEQYF. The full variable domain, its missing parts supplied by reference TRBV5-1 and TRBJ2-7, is KAGVTQTPRYLIKTRGQQVTLSCSPISGHRSVSWYQQTPGQGLQFLFEYFSETQRNKGNFPGRFSGRQFSNSRSEMNVSTLELGDSALYLCASSMDSSYEQYFGPGTRLTVT.

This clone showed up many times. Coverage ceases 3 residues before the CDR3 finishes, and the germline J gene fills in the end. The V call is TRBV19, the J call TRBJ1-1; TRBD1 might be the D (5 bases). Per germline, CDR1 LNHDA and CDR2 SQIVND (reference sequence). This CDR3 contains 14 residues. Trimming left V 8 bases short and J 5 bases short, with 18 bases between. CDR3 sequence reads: CASALGEGRTEAFF. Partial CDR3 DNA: TGTGCCAGTGCCTTGGGAGAGGGGAGGACTGAA.

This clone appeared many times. The covered CDR3 bases are TGCGCCAGCAGCTTGGTTACAGGGGAGCTCAGCTATGGC. Protein: CASSLVTGELSYG. The complete CDR3 protein is CASSLVTGELSYGYTF. The V gene is TRBV5-1, the J gene TRBJ1-2; 7 bases are a match to TRBD1. The read gets to within 3 residues of the CDR3 end, and the germline J gene fills in the rest. The CDR3 length is 16 residues. CDR1 and CDR2 (germline): SGHRS, YFSETQ. The V and J ends lost 0 bases and 4 bases, in that order; junction bases with no gene match: 9.

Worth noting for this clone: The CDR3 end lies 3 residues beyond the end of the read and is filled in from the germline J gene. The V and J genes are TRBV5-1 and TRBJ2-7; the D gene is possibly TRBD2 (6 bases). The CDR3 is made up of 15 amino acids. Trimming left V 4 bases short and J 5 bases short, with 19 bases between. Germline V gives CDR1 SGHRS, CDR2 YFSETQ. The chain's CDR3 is CASSHGDSSGDEQYF. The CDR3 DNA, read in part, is TGCGCCAGCAGCCACGGGGACTCCTCGGGGGACGAG.

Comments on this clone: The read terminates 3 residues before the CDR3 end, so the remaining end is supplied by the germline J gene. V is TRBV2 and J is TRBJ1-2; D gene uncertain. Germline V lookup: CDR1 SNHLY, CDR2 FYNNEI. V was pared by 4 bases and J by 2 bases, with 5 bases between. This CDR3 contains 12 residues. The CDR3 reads CASSVENYGYTF. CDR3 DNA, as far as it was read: TGTGCCAGCAGTGTAGAAAACTATGGC.

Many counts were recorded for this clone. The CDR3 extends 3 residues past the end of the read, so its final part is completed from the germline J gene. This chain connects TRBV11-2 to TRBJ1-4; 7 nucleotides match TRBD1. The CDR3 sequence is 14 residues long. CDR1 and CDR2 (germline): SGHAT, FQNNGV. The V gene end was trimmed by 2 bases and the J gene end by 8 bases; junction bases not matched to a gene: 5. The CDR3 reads CASSLRGRGEKLFF. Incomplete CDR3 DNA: TGTGCCAGCAGCTTAAGGGGGCGAGGGGAAAAA.

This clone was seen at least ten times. Here the CDR3 reads CASSIDGWETQYF. Partial CDR3 DNA: TGTGCCAGTAGTATAGACGGTTGGGAGACC. The chain joins TRBV19 to TRBJ2-5; D not certain. The read gets to within 3 residues of the CDR3 end, and the germline J gene fills in the rest. Per the germline V gene, CDR1 is LNHDA and CDR2 is SQIVND (reference sequence). Between the trimmed V and J ends, which lost 0 bases and 5 bases, there was a span of 7 bases. The CDR3 sequence is 13 residues long.

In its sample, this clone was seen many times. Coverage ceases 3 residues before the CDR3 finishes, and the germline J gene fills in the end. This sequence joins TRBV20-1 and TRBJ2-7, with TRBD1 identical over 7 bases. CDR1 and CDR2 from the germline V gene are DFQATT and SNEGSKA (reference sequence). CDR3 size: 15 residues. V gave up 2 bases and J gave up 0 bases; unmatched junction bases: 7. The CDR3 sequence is CSARKPGQSSYEQYF. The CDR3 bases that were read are TGCAGTGCTAGAAAACCGGGACAGAGCTCCTACGAG.

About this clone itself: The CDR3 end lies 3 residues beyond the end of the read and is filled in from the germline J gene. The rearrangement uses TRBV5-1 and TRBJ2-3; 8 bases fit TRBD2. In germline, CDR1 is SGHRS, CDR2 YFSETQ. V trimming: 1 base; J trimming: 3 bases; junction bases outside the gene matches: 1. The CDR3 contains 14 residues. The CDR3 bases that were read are TGCGCCAGCAGCTTGCGCGGGGGGACAGATACG. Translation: CASSLRGGTDT. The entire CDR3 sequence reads CASSLRGGTDTQYF.

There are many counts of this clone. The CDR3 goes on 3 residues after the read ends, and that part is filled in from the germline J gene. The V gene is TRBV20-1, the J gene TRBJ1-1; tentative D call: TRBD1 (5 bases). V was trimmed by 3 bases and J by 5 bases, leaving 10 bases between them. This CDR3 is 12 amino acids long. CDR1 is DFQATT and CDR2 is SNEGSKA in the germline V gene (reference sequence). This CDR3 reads CSARGGETEAFF. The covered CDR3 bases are TGCAGTGCTAGGGGGGGAGAGACTGAA.

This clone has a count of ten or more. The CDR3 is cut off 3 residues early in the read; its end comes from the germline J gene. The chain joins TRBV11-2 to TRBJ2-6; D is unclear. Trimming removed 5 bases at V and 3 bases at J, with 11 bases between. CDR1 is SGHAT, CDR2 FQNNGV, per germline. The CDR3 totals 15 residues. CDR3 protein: CASSREPVGANVLTF. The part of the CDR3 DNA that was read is TGTGCCAGCAGCCGAGAGCCCGTTGGGGCCAACGTC.

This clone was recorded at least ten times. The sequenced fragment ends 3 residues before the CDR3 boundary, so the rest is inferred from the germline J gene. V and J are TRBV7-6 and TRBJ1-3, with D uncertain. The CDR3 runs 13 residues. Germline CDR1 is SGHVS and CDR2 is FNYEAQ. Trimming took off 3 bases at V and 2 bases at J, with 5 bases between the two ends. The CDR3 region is CASSFRAGNTIYF. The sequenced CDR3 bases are TGTGCCAGCAGCTTCCGGGCTGGAAACACC.

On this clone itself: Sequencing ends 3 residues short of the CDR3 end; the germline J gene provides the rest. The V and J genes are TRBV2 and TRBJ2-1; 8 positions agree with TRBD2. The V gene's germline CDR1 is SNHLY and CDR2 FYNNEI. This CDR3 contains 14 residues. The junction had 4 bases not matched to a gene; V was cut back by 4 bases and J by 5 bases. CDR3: CASSGLAPDNEQFF. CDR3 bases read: TGTGCCAGCAGTGGACTAGCGCCAGACAATGAG.

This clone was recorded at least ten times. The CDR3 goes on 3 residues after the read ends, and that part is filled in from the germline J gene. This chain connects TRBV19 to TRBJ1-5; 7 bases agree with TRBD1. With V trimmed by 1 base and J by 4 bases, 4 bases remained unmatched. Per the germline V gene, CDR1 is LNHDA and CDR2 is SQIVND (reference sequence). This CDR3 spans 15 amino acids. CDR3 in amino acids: CASSIAEGANQPQHF. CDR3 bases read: TGTGCCAGTAGTATAGCTGAGGGGGCGAATCAGCCC.

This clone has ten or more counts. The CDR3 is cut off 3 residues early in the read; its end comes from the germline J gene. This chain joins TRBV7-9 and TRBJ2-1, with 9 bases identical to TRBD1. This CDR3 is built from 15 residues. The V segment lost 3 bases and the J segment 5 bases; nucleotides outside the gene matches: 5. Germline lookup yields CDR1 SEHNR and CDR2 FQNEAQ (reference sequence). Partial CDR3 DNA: TGTGCCAGCAGCTTGGGGACAGGGAGACACAATGAG. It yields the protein CASSLGTGRHNE. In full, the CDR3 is CASSLGTGRHNEQFF.